One sample yielded the 26 T cell receptor beta chains listed below, sequenced in a study of neurological immune-mediated disorders. From the 5' RACE reads, TCRdb called clonotypes with MiXCR, one entry per CDR3 protein. The sample includes approximately 82,000 distinct CDR3 sequences, around 14% of them seen just once. Time point defined: longitudinal time-point 2. The specimen was PBMCs. Receptors were obtained from a female donor with HTLV-1-associated myelopathy (HAM/TSP).

For this clonotype: One base away lies a much larger clone, so this may be a sequencing read error. The V and J genes are TRBV7-2 and TRBJ2-2; D may be TRBD2 (5 bases). CDR3 size: 15 residues. From germline, CDR1 is SGHTA and CDR2 FQGNSA. CDR3 in DNA: TGTGCCAGCAGCTTAGAGAGAGTTAACACCGGGGATCTGTTTTTT. This gives the protein CASSLERVNTGDLFF.

There are many counts of this clonotype. The chain combines TRBV4-2 with TRBJ2-7, with 11 bases identical to TRBD2. The CDR3 sequence is 18 residues long. Trimming cost V 0 bases and J 6 bases; bases outside gene matches: 13. Germline values: CDR1 LGHNA, CDR2 YNFKEQ. CDR3 DNA sequence: TGTGCCAGCAGCCAAGAGGGGGGGGGACTAGCGGTTTGGGGCGAGCAGTACTTC. It specifies CASSQEGGGLAVWGEQYF.

This clonotype showed up many times. V and J are TRBV12-3 or TRBV12-4 and TRBJ1-5, with no clear D. The CDR3 length is 17 residues. Trimming removed 3 bases from V and 0 bases from J, with 15 bases in between. In DNA, the CDR3 is TGTGCCAGCAGTTTTAGTAGCAAAGATTATAGCAATCAGCCCCAGCATTTT. Amino acids: CASSFSSKDYSNQPQHF.

Comment on this clonotype: Its ends do not fully match the called genes, so a read error is possible. This chain links TRBV7-9 with TRBJ2-1; D is perhaps TRBD2 (7 bases). The CDR3 covers 15 residues. CDR1 is SEHNR, CDR2 FQNEAQ, per germline (reference sequence). The CDR3 DNA reads as TGTGCCAGCAGCCCGGCCGGGGGGCGGGACAATGAGCAGCTCTTT. Protein product: CASSPAGGRDNEQLF.

Regarding this clonotype: This could be a read error, since a much larger clone is one nucleotide away. This chain connects TRBV5-1 to TRBJ1-1; maybe TRBD1 (6 bases). The germline V gene encodes CDR1 SGHRS and CDR2 YFSETQ. The CDR3 is 15 amino acids. CDR3 residues: CASTPGGHVYTEDFF. The DNA of the CDR3 is TGCGCCAGCACCCCGGGGGGGCACGTCTACACTGAAGATTTCTTT.

This chain connects TRBV6-1 to TRBJ1-2, with D perhaps matching TRBD1 (5 bases). CDR1 and CDR2 from the germline V gene are MNHNS and SASEGT. CDR3 size: 10 residues. V gave up 6 bases and J gave up 8 bases, with 7 bases separating them. The CDR3 loop reads CASSRTGYTF. The CDR3 DNA follows: TGTGCCAGCAGCCGGACAGGCTACACCTTC.

This chain connects TRBV5-1 to TRBJ1-5; perhaps TRBD1 as D (6 bases). Trimming cost V 3 bases and J 6 bases, with 22 bases left between them. Germline V gene data show CDR1 as SGHRS and CDR2 as YFSETQ. The length of the CDR3 is 17 residues. CDR3 DNA: TGCGCCAGCAGCTGGGGCAGCCCGGACAGTTTGAGTCAGCCCCAGCATTTT. Translation gives CASSWGSPDSLSQPQHF.

This clonotype came up many times. V usage is TRBV20-1 and J usage is TRBJ1-2; D may be TRBD1 (5 bases). Germline V gene sequence: CDR1 DFQATT, CDR2 SNEGSKA (reference sequence). V was clipped by 0 bases and J by 2 bases, with 10 bases between them. The CDR3 consists of 14 residues. CDR3 bases: TGCAGTGCTAGAGAGGGGGGGAGGAACTATGGCTACACCTTC. Translated: CSAREGGRNYGYTF.

V is TRBV5-1 and J is TRBJ2-1; TRBD1 agrees at 7 bases. The CDR3 has 15 amino acids. The germline CDR1 and CDR2 sequences are SGHRS and YFSETQ. With V trimmed by 0 bases and J by 5 bases, 5 bases remained unmatched. CDR3 sequence: CASSLGVQGNNEQFF. DNA for the CDR3: TGCGCCAGCAGCTTGGGAGTACAGGGGAACAATGAGCAGTTCTTC. The variable domain in full, with the rest retrieved from reference TRBV5-1 and TRBJ2-1, is KAGVTQTPRYLIKTRGQQVTLSCSPISGHRSVSWYQQTPGQGLQFLFEYFSETQRNKGNFPGRFSGRQFSNSRSEMNVSTLELGDSALYLCASSLGVQGNNEQFFGPGTRLTVL.

Concerning this clonotype itself: Just one base apart from a much larger clone, this may be a read error. The rearrangement links TRBV5-1 to TRBJ2-7, with a weak D call TRBD1 (5 bases). The germline gives CDR1 SGHRS, CDR2 YFSETQ. The CDR3 consists of 14 residues. Trimming took off 4 bases at V and 1 base at J, with 12 bases between the two ends. The CDR3 loop reads CASSRATESYEQYF. For the CDR3, the DNA is TGCGCCAGCAGCAGAGCGACAGAGTCCTACGAGCAGTACTTC.

This chain connects TRBV7-2 to TRBJ2-3; a weak D match, TRBD1 (5 bases). The J call may be incorrect, as the DNA end agrees better with TRBJ1-5. CDR3 length: 15 amino acids. The germline gives CDR1 SGHTA, CDR2 FQGNSA. The CDR3 nucleotides are TGTGCCAGTAGCCCCCGACTAGCGGGGGGTGATACGCAGCATTTT. It encodes CASSPRLAGGDTQHF.

This clonotype has at least ten counts. This rearrangement joins TRBV3-1 to TRBJ2-1; no reliable D call. The V gene lost 1 base and the J gene lost 7 bases, with 8 bases spanning the gap. CDR1 is LGHDT, CDR2 YNNKEL, per germline (reference sequence). This CDR3 contains 13 residues. Here the CDR3 reads CASSQVTINEQFF. Written as DNA, the CDR3 is TGTGCCAGCAGCCAAGTGACGATAAATGAGCAGTTCTTC.

This clonotype was seen ten or more times. This rearrangement joins TRBV10-3 to TRBJ2-7; D is tentatively TRBD1 or TRBD2 (5 bases each). The V and J ends lost 2 bases and 4 bases respectively, with 12 bases between them. There are 14 residues in the CDR3. Germline CDR1 reads ENHRY; CDR2 reads SYGVKD. This CDR3 is CAISEGTDGYEQYF. CDR3 DNA sequence: TGTGCCATCAGTGAGGGGACCGACGGGTACGAGCAGTACTTC.

Remarks on this clonotype: One base away lies a much larger clone, so this may be a sequencing read error. The V call is TRBV20-1, the J call TRBJ2-1, with a weak D call TRBD2 (5 bases). The V end was cut by 0 bases, the J end by 7 bases, with 13 bases between. This CDR3 has 14 residues. Looked up from germline, CDR1 is DFQATT and CDR2 is SNEGSKA (reference sequence). The CDR3 sequence: CSAREEVPRNEQFF. The CDR3 nucleotides are TGCAGTGCTAGAGAGGAGGTCCCGAGGAATGAGCAGTTCTTC.

J is TRBJ2-1 and V is TRBV9; D remains unclear. The CDR3 loop spans 17 amino acids. With 6 bases removed from V and 12 bases from J, the gap between germline ends came to 31 bases. The germline V gene encodes CDR1 SGDLS and CDR2 YYNGEE. The CDR3 sequence: CASIGYPVAGATDGQFF. CDR3 DNA: TGTGCCAGCATCGGATACCCCGTTGCAGGCGCGACGGATGGGCAGTTCTTC.

Notes on this clonotype: A single base separates this from a much larger clone, so it may be a read error. This chain links TRBV20-1 with TRBJ2-1; TRBD1 matches at 8 bases. The ends lost 3 bases at V and 4 bases at J; junction bases unmatched: 5. CDR1 DFQATT and CDR2 SNEGSKA come from the germline V gene (reference sequence). This CDR3 contains 14 residues. The CDR3 spells CSASRDRNYNEQFF. In DNA, the CDR3 is TGCAGTGCTAGTAGGGACAGGAATTACAATGAGCAGTTCTTC.

Many counts were recorded for this clonotype. V and J are TRBV5-1 and TRBJ2-2; 11 bases line up with TRBD1. V shed 5 bases and J 6 bases; nucleotides not matched to a gene: 6. CDR3 length equals 15 residues. Germline V lookup: CDR1 SGHRS, CDR2 YFSETQ. CDR3 bases: TGCGCCAGCAGGCCACCGGGACAGGGGGCCGGGGAGCTGTTTTTT. This translates into CASRPPGQGAGELFF.

This clonotype was seen repeatedly, ten times or more. The rearrangement uses TRBV5-1 and TRBJ2-6; D is perhaps TRBD2 (6 bases). The CDR3 sequence is 17 residues long. Per the germline V gene, CDR1 is SGHRS and CDR2 is YFSETQ. With 2 bases removed from V and 0 bases from J, the gap between germline ends came to 12 bases. The CDR3 sequence is CASSLSGSYSGANVLTF. The CDR3 nucleotides are TGCGCCAGCAGCTTAAGCGGGTCTTACTCTGGGGCCAACGTCCTGACTTTC.

This clonotype appeared many times. The chain combines TRBV5-1 with TRBJ2-5; 7 bases agree with TRBD1. This CDR3 has 17 residues. Germline V lookup: CDR1 SGHRS, CDR2 YFSETQ. The V gene end was trimmed by 2 bases and the J gene end by 2 bases; junction bases not matched to a gene: 12. CDR3 in amino acids: CASSFKTGAANQETQYF. The CDR3 DNA is TGCGCCAGCAGCTTCAAAACAGGGGCCGCGAATCAAGAGACCCAGTACTTC.

This clonotype has at least ten counts. The rearrangement uses TRBV6-1 and TRBJ2-3; tentative D call: TRBD2 (5 bases). CDR1 is MNHNS and CDR2 is SASEGT in the germline V gene. The CDR3 is 14 amino acids. Trimming pared 9 bases from V and 4 bases from J, leaving 17 bases between. CDR3 sequence (DNA): TGTGCCAGTAAAGTGGACGGTAGCGCAGATACGCAGTATTTT. Residues: CASKVDGSADTQYF.

This clonotype was seen ten or more times. The gene calls are TRBV28 and TRBJ2-1; 7 positions agree with TRBD2. Germline values: CDR1 MDHEN, CDR2 SYDVKM. The V gene end was trimmed by 7 bases and the J gene end by 3 bases; junction bases not matched to a gene: 3. The CDR3 has 13 amino acids. This CDR3 is CASNQRGYNEQFF. As DNA, the CDR3 is TGTGCCAGCAATCAGCGGGGCTACAATGAGCAGTTCTTC.

This clonotype has at least ten counts. The chain has TRBV5-1 and TRBJ2-7; possibly TRBD1 or TRBD2 for D (6 bases each). Trimming took off 6 bases at V and 3 bases at J, with 16 bases between the two ends. Germline CDR1 SGHRS, CDR2 YFSETQ. The length of the CDR3 is 14 residues. The CDR3 loop reads CASTPGAQGYEQYF. Written as DNA, the CDR3 is TGCGCCAGCACCCCGGGGGCACAAGGCTACGAGCAGTACTTC.

This clonotype was picked up one time. A junction boundary mismatches the germline segment, possibly from a read error. The CDR3 loop is CASSFLDRGHYEKYF. CDR3 coding DNA: TGCGCCAGCAGCTTCTTAGACAGGGGGCACTACGAGAAGTACTTC. The chain recombines TRBV5-1 with TRBJ2-7; TRBD1 matches at 10 bases. The germline gives CDR1 SGHRS, CDR2 YFSETQ. This CDR3 has 15 residues.

The sample holds many counts of this clonotype. The CDR3 reads CASSRTGGPADTQYF. As DNA, the CDR3 is TGTGCCAGCAGCAGAACAGGGGGCCCCGCAGATACGCAGTATTTT. The chain has TRBV7-2 and TRBJ2-3; 9 bases agree with TRBD1. With V trimmed by 5 bases and J by 4 bases, 7 bases remained unmatched. Per the germline V gene, CDR1 is SGHTA and CDR2 is FQGNSA. This CDR3 region has 15 residues.

This clonotype was found many times. This sequence joins TRBV4-1 and TRBJ2-5, with a possible D match to TRBD1 (8 bases). Per the germline V gene, CDR1 is MGHRA and CDR2 is YSYEKL. There are 19 residues in the CDR3. With 0 bases removed from V and 3 bases from J, the gap between germline ends came to 23 bases. The CDR3 is CASSQEAQGGASAKETQYF. CDR3 DNA: TGCGCCAGCAGCCAAGAGGCACAGGGGGGGGCGAGTGCTAAAGAGACCCAGTACTTC.

A few counts support this clonotype. The CDR3 DNA sequence: TGTGCCAGCTCACCACTAGGGACAGTCTACGAGCAGTACTTC. Protein: CASSPLGTVYEQYF. This rearrangement joins TRBV18 to TRBJ2-7, with 7 bases that match TRBD1. This CDR3 region has 14 residues. Trimming took 1 base from V and 3 from J; bases not matched to a gene: 3. The germline CDR1 and CDR2 sequences are KGHSH and LQKENI.